This T cell receptor beta chain was recorded in a study of blood T cell repertoires in COVID-19. In the study overall: Sites in the United States, Italy and Spain provided acute and convalescent COVID-19 samples. PBMCs, B-cell-depleted T cells, or T cells were the source of the cDNA or gDNA that made up the material.

After removal of 3 bases from V and 6 bases from J, the junction contained 7 bases not matched to a gene. Germline CDR1 reads LGHNA; CDR2 reads YSLEER. CDR3 length: 14 amino acids. Profiled with immunoSEQ multiplex PCR; TCRdb holds only in-frame clones, not every one. This repertoire shows a few hundred thousand clones, 87% found once; its top ten account for about 8%. This TCR was sampled from a woman aged 45-59 years who had recovered from COVID-19. Material for sequencing was peripheral blood. The V call is TRBV4-3, the J call TRBJ1-2, with 7 bases aligning to TRBD1. CDR3 in amino acids: CASSQIQGLNGYTF. The CDR3 nucleotides read TGCGCCAGCAGCCAGATACAGGGGTTAAATGGCTACACCTTC.